This TCR beta chain was identified during a study of cytomegalovirus exposure and HLA in healthy donors. Looked up from germline, CDR1 is ENHRY and CDR2 is SYGVKD. V was clipped by 3 bases and J by 6 bases, with 7 bases between them. The CDR3 spans 12 residues. A multiplex PCR was run with 60 Vbeta primers and 13 Jbeta primers. Sequencing used immunoSEQ multiplex PCR; TCRdb keeps in-frame clones, though not all of them. The table shows about 130,000 clones, with 65% to 75% occurring only once. The sequence was obtained from a man in his forties in good health and CMV-seropositive. Sequences were obtained from PBMCs. The genes are TRBV10-3 and TRBJ2-3; a possible D gene is TRBD1 (5 bases). CDR3 sequence: CAISESGDTQYF. The DNA of the CDR3 is TGTGCCATCAGTGAATCAGGGGATACGCAGTATTTT.